This entry lists 25 T cell receptor beta chains sequenced from one sample in a study of blood T cell repertoires in COVID-19. Measured with immunoSEQ multiplex PCR; TCRdb has only the in-frame clones, and not every one. The sample lists around 180,000 clones; around 74% were seen once. The sample taken for sequencing was peripheral blood. Every receptor here comes from a woman of 80 years or more with acute or convalescent COVID-19.

The rearrangement uses TRBV4-2 and TRBJ1-2; the D gene is possibly TRBD1 (5 bases). Trimming cost V 0 bases and J 5 bases, with 13 bases left between them. The CDR3 extends over 15 amino acids. Per germline, CDR1 LGHNA and CDR2 YNFKEQ. This CDR3 reads CASSQDLQAVYGYTF. In nucleotides, the CDR3 is TGTGCCAGCAGCCAAGACCTACAGGCTGTTTATGGCTACACCTTC.

The rearrangement uses TRBV5-1 and TRBJ2-1; 10 positions agree with TRBD2. Germline V CDR1 and CDR2: SGHRS, YFSETQ. The V segment lost 4 bases and the J segment 6 bases; nucleotides outside the gene matches: 10. This CDR3 has 16 residues. In nucleotides, the CDR3 is TGCGCCAGCAGCCCTGTAGCGGGAGGAGGCTTCAATGAGCAGTTCTTC. It yields the protein CASSPVAGGGFNEQFF. Full variable domain (outside the CDR3, taken from reference TRBV5-1 and TRBJ2-1): KAGVTQTPRYLIKTRGQQVTLSCSPISGHRSVSWYQQTPGQGLQFLFEYFSETQRNKGNFPGRFSGRQFSNSRSEMNVSTLELGDSALYLCASSPVAGGGFNEQFFGPGTRLTVL.

Only a few counts were recorded for this clone. The genes are TRBV2 and TRBJ1-2; D gene unclear. The CDR3 consists of 12 residues. The ends were cut back, 0 bases at V and 7 bases at J, with 6 bases in the middle. Germline V gene data show CDR1 as SNHLY and CDR2 as FYNNEI. The CDR3 protein is CASSEAEGGYTF. CDR3 nucleotides: TGTGCCAGCAGTGAAGCGGAGGGTGGCTACACCTTC.

The chain combines TRBV3-1 (or the pseudogene TRBV3-2) with TRBJ2-7; tentative D call: TRBD2 (6 bases). V dropped 3 bases and J dropped 7 bases, with 13 bases sitting between them. CDR1 and CDR2 (germline): LGHDT, YNNKEL (reference sequence). The CDR3 is 13 amino acids. CDR3 DNA: TGTGCCAGCAGCCATAGCGGTCCGGGGGAGCAGTACTTC. It is translated as CASSHSGPGEQYF.

The chain combines TRBV7-4 with TRBJ2-3; 16 bases align to TRBD2. After removal of 4 bases from V and 14 bases from J, the junction contained 9 bases not matched to a gene. This CDR3 spans 15 amino acids. The germline V gene encodes CDR1 SGHVT and CDR2 SQSDAQ. The CDR3 coding sequence is TGTGCCAGCAGCTCAGTCCCGGGACTAGCGGGAGGGCCGTATTTT. Translation: CASSSVPGLAGGPYF.

The chain links TRBV5-4 to TRBJ1-4, with TRBD1 identical over 8 bases. With V trimmed by 4 bases and J by 1 base, 6 bases remained unmatched. The CDR3 totals 16 residues. Germline values: CDR1 SGHNT, CDR2 YYREEE (reference sequence). Here the CDR3 reads CASSGAGGRTNEKLFF. In DNA, the CDR3 is TGTGCCAGCAGCGGGGCAGGGGGCCGAACTAATGAAAAACTGTTTTTT. Combining the CDR3 with reference TRBV5-4 and TRBJ1-4 gives the whole variable domain ETGVTQSPTHLIKTRGQQVTLRCSSQSGHNTVSWYQQALGQGPQFIFQYYREEENGRGNFPPRFSGLQFPNYSSELNVNALELDDSALYLCASSGAGGRTNEKLFFGSGTQLSVL.

This clone has just a few counts. CDR3 DNA: TGTGCCAGCAGTTTAGGACAGGGCTATTATGGCTACACCTTC. This sequence encodes CASSLGQGYYGYTF. V usage is TRBV28 and J usage is TRBJ1-2, with 8 bases lining up with TRBD1. V gave up 2 bases and J gave up 5 bases; unmatched junction bases: 4. Germline lookup yields CDR1 MDHEN and CDR2 SYDVKM. The CDR3 sequence is 14 residues long.

The chain employs TRBV29-1 and TRBJ2-3; TRBD1 agrees at 8 bases. This CDR3 spans 13 amino acids. In germline, CDR1 is SQVTM, CDR2 ANQGSEA. The junction had 1 base not matched to a gene; V was cut back by 3 bases and J by 2 bases. The CDR3 reads CSVEGQDTDTQYF. The CDR3 nucleotides read TGCAGCGTTGAGGGACAGGACACAGATACGCAGTATTTT.

This clone was observed many times. The rearrangement uses TRBV12-3 or TRBV12-4 and TRBJ1-5; no reliable D call. This CDR3 has 13 amino acids. The ends were cut back, 6 bases at V and 7 bases at J, with 13 bases in the middle. Here the CDR3 DNA reads TGTGCCAGCAGCCGGGGTCGGATCCAGCCCCAGCATTTT. As protein: CASSRGRIQPQHF.

The rearrangement joins TRBV28 to TRBJ2-7, with 15 bases aligning to TRBD2. Trimming removed 5 bases from V and 4 bases from J; junction bases left unmatched: 15. In germline, CDR1 is MDHEN, CDR2 SYDVKM. This CDR3 is 19 amino acids long. Written as DNA, the CDR3 is TGTGCCAGCAGTCCCGGACTAGCGGGAGGGCAGTTGTACCGGTACGAGCAGTACTTC. This translates into CASSPGLAGGQLYRYEQYF.

V and J are TRBV7-3 and TRBJ2-1; D unclear. Germline lookup yields CDR1 SGHTA and CDR2 FQGTGA. V lost 2 bases, J lost 5 bases, and 7 bases lay in between. CDR3 length equals 13 residues. The CDR3 nucleotides are TGTGCCAGCAGCTTAGGGCCTAACAATGAGCAGTTCTTC. It specifies CASSLGPNNEQFF.

This clone was counted once. The chain has TRBV5-1 and TRBJ2-3; TRBD2 aligns across 7 bases. Trimming at V came to 0 bases and at J to 5 bases, leaving 6 bases not matched to a gene. This CDR3 has 15 residues. Germline values: CDR1 SGHRS, CDR2 YFSETQ. In DNA, the CDR3 is TGCGCCAGCAGCTTGGGGCTAGCGGAACGAGATACGCAGTATTTT. As protein: CASSLGLAERDTQYF.

This clone was found many times. This rearrangement joins TRBV11-2 to TRBJ2-3; 10 positions agree with TRBD2. This CDR3 has 17 residues. Trimming took 1 base from V and 0 from J; bases not matched to a gene: 4. Germline-derived CDR1 and CDR2 are SGHAT and FQNNGV. The chain's CDR3 is CASSLGPSGGSTDTQYF. As DNA, the CDR3 is TGTGCCAGCAGCTTAGGACCTAGCGGGGGTAGCACAGATACGCAGTATTTT. The whole variable domain, remainder taken from reference TRBV11-2 and TRBJ2-3, is EAGVAQSPRYKIIEKRQSVAFWCNPISGHATLYWYQQILGQGPKLLIQFQNNGVVDDSQLPKDRFSAERLKGVDSTLKIQPAKLEDSAVYLCASSLGPSGGSTDTQYFGPGTRLTVL.

The V call is TRBV3-1 (or the pseudogene TRBV3-2), the J call TRBJ2-7, with 9 positions matching TRBD1. CDR3 length: 14 residues. The trim removed 1 base at V and 4 bases at J, leaving 2 bases unmatched. Germline CDR1 and CDR2: LGHDT and YNNKEL (reference sequence). The DNA for the CDR3 is TGTGCCAGCAGCCAAGCGGGACAGGGTTACGAGCAGTACTTC. Its protein is CASSQAGQGYEQYF.

The chain employs TRBV7-2 and TRBJ2-7, with 7 nucleotides matching TRBD2. The CDR3 runs 13 residues. The V segment lost 5 bases and the J segment 6 bases; nucleotides outside the gene matches: 7. Germline V lookup: CDR1 SGHTA, CDR2 FQGNSA. The CDR3 loop reads CASSLGLGREQYF. The CDR3 DNA reads TGTGCCAGCAGCCTTGGACTAGGTCGCGAGCAGTACTTC.

J is TRBJ1-1 and V is TRBV5-1; possible D gene TRBD1, 5 bases. The V end lost 2 bases, the J end lost 4 bases, and 12 bases lay between the germline ends. Germline values: CDR1 SGHRS, CDR2 YFSETQ. The CDR3 has 14 residues. CDR3 in DNA: TGCGCCAGCAGCTTTCCCAGGGAGGGCACTGAAGCTTTCTTT. Translating it yields CASSFPREGTEAFF.

J is TRBJ2-1 and V is TRBV7-2, with D tentatively TRBD1 (6 bases). Germline loops: CDR1 SGHTA, CDR2 FQGNSA. The CDR3 loop spans 14 amino acids. V was trimmed by 1 base and J by 12 bases, leaving 16 bases between them. The CDR3 nucleotides are TGTGCCAGCAGCTTAGAAACAGGGTATGTGGGGCAGTTCTTC. Translating gives CASSLETGYVGQFF.

V usage is TRBV28 and J usage is TRBJ2-7, with TRBD2 identical over 11 bases. CDR3 length: 14 amino acids. The V gene's germline CDR1 is MDHEN and CDR2 SYDVKM. Trimming cost V 5 bases and J 4 bases; bases outside gene matches: 4. The CDR3 DNA sequence: TGTGCCAGCAGTGTAGCGGGAGGGCAATACGAGCAGTACTTC. The encoded protein is CASSVAGGQYEQYF.

This clone was counted only a few times. J is TRBJ2-7 and V is TRBV11-2, with 7 bases matching TRBD1. Germline CDR1 SGHAT, CDR2 FQNNGV. V trimming: 3 bases; J trimming: 4 bases; junction bases outside the gene matches: 9. The CDR3 runs 15 residues. The CDR3, as DNA: TGTGCCAGCAGCTTCGTTTCCGGGACAGAATACGAGCAGTACTTC. It is translated as CASSFVSGTEYEQYF.

This chain joins TRBV9 and TRBJ1-6; D is uncertain. V lost 3 bases and J lost 14, with 15 bases in between. CDR1 and CDR2 (germline): SGDLS, YYNGEE. This CDR3 has 13 residues. CDR3 DNA sequence: TGTGCCAGCAGCGAAGAGACGCTGGGAGCCCTCCACTTT. This encodes CASSEETLGALHF.

The chain is built from TRBV27 and TRBJ2-6, with a weak D call TRBD1 (6 bases). CDR3 length: 15 amino acids. Germline V gene sequence: CDR1 MNHEY, CDR2 SMNVEV (reference sequence). Trimming shortened V by 5 bases and J by 4 bases, and 12 bases separated the two germline ends. The CDR3 loop reads CASSPQGSGANVLTF. The CDR3 DNA is TGTGCCAGCAGTCCTCAGGGGTCCGGGGCCAACGTCCTGACTTTC.

The rearrangement joins TRBV28 to TRBJ1-1; tentative D call: TRBD1 (5 bases). Germline loops: CDR1 MDHEN, CDR2 SYDVKM. Trimming stripped 5 bases from V and 5 bases from J, with 9 bases between. This CDR3 is built from 12 residues. The CDR3, as DNA: TGTGCCAGCAGTCTCTGGACAACTGAAGCTTTCTTT. Amino acid sequence: CASSLWTTEAFF.

The J gene is TRBJ2-5, the V gene TRBV18, with D tentatively TRBD2 (5 bases). The germline V and J ends were trimmed by 4 bases and 1 base, with 13 bases remaining between them. Per germline, CDR1 KGHSH and CDR2 LQKENI. The CDR3 contains 15 residues. The CDR3 spells CASSRGPGSQETQYF. The CDR3 region has the DNA TGTGCCAGCTCACGAGGTCCGGGATCCCAAGAGACCCAGTACTTC.

The chain carries TRBV4-1 and TRBJ1-3; 9 bases fit TRBD1. Germline CDR1 is MGHRA and CDR2 is YSYEKL. The CDR3 spans 15 residues. After removal of 3 bases from V and 5 bases from J, the junction contained 5 bases not matched to a gene. DNA of the CDR3: TGCGCCAGCAGCCAGGGGACAGGGCAACGAAACACCATATATTTT. Protein: CASSQGTGQRNTIYF.

The chain joins TRBV29-1 to TRBJ2-7, with D maybe TRBD2 (6 bases). The CDR3 is made up of 11 amino acids. The germline V gene encodes CDR1 SQVTM and CDR2 ANQGSEA. V was pared by 4 bases and J by 6 bases, with 10 bases between. The CDR3 coding sequence is TGCAGCGTTGTAAGGGGAGGCGAGCAGTACTTC. Its translation: CSVVRGGEQYF.